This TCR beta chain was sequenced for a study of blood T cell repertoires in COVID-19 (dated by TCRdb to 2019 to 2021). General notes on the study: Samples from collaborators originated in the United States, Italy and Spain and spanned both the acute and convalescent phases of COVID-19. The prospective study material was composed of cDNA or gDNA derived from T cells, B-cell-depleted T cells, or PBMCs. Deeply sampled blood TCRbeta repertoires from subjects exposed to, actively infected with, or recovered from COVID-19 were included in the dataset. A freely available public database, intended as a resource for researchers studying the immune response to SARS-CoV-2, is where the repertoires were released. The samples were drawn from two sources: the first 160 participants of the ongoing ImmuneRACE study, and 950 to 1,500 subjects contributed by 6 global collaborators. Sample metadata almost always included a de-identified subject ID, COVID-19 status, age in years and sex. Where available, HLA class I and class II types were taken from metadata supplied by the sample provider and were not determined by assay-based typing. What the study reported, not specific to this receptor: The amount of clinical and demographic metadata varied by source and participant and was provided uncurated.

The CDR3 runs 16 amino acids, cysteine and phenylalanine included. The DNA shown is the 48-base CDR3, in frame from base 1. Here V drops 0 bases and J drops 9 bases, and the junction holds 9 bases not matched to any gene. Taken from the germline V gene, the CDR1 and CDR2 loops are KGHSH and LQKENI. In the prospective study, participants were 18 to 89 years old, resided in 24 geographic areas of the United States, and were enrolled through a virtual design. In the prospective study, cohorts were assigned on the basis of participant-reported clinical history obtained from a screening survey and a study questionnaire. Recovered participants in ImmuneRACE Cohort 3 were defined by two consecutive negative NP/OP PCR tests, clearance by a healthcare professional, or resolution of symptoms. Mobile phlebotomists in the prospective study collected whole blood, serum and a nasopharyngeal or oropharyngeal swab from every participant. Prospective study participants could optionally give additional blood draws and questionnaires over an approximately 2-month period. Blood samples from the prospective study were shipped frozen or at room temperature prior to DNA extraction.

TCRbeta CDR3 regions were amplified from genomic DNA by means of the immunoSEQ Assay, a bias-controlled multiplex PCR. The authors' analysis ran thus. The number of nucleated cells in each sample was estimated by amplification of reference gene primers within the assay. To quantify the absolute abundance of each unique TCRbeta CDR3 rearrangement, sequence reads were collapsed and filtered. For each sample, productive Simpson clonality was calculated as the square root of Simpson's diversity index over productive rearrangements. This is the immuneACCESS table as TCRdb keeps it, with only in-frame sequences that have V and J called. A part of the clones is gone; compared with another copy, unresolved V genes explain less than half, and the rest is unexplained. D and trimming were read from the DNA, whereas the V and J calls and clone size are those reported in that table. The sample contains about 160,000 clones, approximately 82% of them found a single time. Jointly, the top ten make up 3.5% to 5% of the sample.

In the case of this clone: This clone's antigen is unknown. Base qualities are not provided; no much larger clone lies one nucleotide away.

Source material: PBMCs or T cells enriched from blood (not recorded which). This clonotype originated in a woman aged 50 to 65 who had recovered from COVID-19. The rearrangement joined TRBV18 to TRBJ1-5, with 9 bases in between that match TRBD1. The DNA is TGTGCCAGCTCACCACCCCGACAGGGGGGAATATGGCCCCAGCATTTT. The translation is CASSPPRQGGIWPQHF.